The clone carrying this T cell receptor beta chain was counted a few times. The sample belongs to a study of blood T cells in healthy people across ages. It was with a sample-barcoded 5' primer and a J-beta primer mix that a second PCR of roughly 7 to 11 cycles was run. TCRdb itself ran the 5' RACE reads through MiXCR, one entry per CDR3 protein. The data show about 900,000 distinct CDR3 sequences, with around 68% seen just once and about 30% held by the top ten. The clonotype comes from a young man in good health. The sequencing input was blood.

The CDR3 DNA reads TGTGCCAGCAGTCCCCCCTCGACAGGGGTATACAATGAGCAGTTCTTC. Translating gives CASSPPSTGVYNEQFF. The rearrangement joins TRBV28 to TRBJ2-1; 8 positions agree with TRBD1. Germline V gives CDR1 MDHEN, CDR2 SYDVKM. The trim removed 5 bases at V and 4 bases at J, leaving 10 bases unmatched. The CDR3 extends over 16 amino acids.